The 7 T cell receptor beta chains below were found in one sample sequenced in a study of blood T cell repertoires in COVID-19. The table came from immunoSEQ multiplex PCR; TCRdb's copy has only in-frame clones and leaves some out. Altogether some 87,000 clones are present, approximately 80% being singletons, with the ten largest covering about an eighth. Sequencing was done on a sample of peripheral blood. The receptors were gathered from a woman aged 70-85 years with active or convalescent COVID-19.

V and J are TRBV5-1 and TRBJ2-5; the match to TRBD1 covers 7 bases. This CDR3 is 15 amino acids long. V shed 4 bases, J shed 2 bases, and the junction held 8 bases outside the gene matches. The V gene's germline CDR1 is SGHRS and CDR2 YFSETQ. The CDR3 region has the DNA TGCGCCAGCAGCCCATACGACAGGGATCAAGAGACCCAGTACTTC. Protein product: CASSPYDRDQETQYF.

Only one count was recorded for this clone. The chain employs TRBV6-2 or TRBV6-3 and TRBJ2-7; 7 bases fit TRBD1. Germline V CDR1 and CDR2: MNHEY, SVGEGT. Trimming cost V 0 bases and J 2 bases; bases outside gene matches: 4. The CDR3 spans 15 residues. CDR3 amino acids: CASSYSRGRPYEQYF. For the CDR3, the DNA is TGTGCCAGCAGTTACTCGAGGGGGCGTCCCTACGAGCAGTACTTC.

This clone appeared a single time. This chain's CDR3 is CASSKRTGAVGNEQFF. The CDR3 coding sequence is TGTGCCAGCAGTAAACGCACAGGGGCTGTCGGGAATGAGCAGTTCTTC. The chain employs TRBV6-2 or TRBV6-3 and TRBJ2-1, with 7 bases aligning to TRBD1. The CDR3 runs to 16 residues. The J segment lost 7 bases and the V segment lost 5 bases, leaving 14 bases of the junction unmatched. The germline CDR1 and CDR2 sequences are MNHEY and SVGEGT.

This chain uses TRBV11-2 with TRBJ1-6; D may be TRBD1 (5 bases). CDR3 length: 14 amino acids. CDR1 is SGHAT and CDR2 is FQNNGV in the germline V gene. The V end was cut by 0 bases, the J end by 10 bases, with 10 bases between. CDR3 bases: TGTGCCAGCAGCTTAGACAGGGTTGTGTCACCCCTCCACTTT. It codes for CASSLDRVVSPLHF. Combining the CDR3 with reference TRBV11-2 and TRBJ1-6 gives the whole variable domain EAGVAQSPRYKIIEKRQSVAFWCNPISGHATLYWYQQILGQGPKLLIQFQNNGVVDDSQLPKDRFSAERLKGVDSTLKIQPAKLEDSAVYLCASSLDRVVSPLHFGNGTRLTVT.

The genes are TRBV27 and TRBJ2-5; TRBD2 matches 9 bases. This CDR3 is 15 amino acids long. After removal of 6 bases from V and 5 bases from J, the junction contained 10 bases not matched to a gene. The germline gives CDR1 MNHEY, CDR2 SMNVEV (reference sequence). Written as DNA, the CDR3 is TGTGCCAGCAGCTGGGGTAGCGGGGGTAGGGAGACCCAGTACTTC. This gives the protein CASSWGSGGRETQYF.

This clone came up a few times. V and J are TRBV4-1 and TRBJ1-4, with 10 bases identical to TRBD1. CDR3 length: 13 residues. With 4 bases clipped from V and 11 bases from J, the junction kept 4 bases outside the gene matches. Germline CDR1 is MGHRA and CDR2 is YSYEKL. The CDR3 coding sequence is TGCGCCAGCAGCCTCGGGACAGGGGATAAACTGTTTTTT. Translating gives CASSLGTGDKLFF.

The chain uses TRBV7-8 and TRBJ2-7; D may be TRBD2 (6 bases). Per the germline V gene, CDR1 is SGHVS and CDR2 is FQNEAQ. There are 16 residues in the CDR3. Trimming pared 5 bases from V and 4 bases from J, leaving 21 bases between. CDR3 bases: TGTGCCAGCAGCCCGACGTTAGCGGTGGGCTTATACGAGCAGTACTTC. Translated, it gives CASSPTLAVGLYEQYF.